The 25 T cell receptor beta chains below come from one sample, sequenced in a study of blood T cells in healthy people across ages. Using a J-beta primer mix together with a sample-barcoded 5' primer, a second PCR was run for roughly 7 to 11 cycles. TCRdb re-analysed the 5' RACE reads in MiXCR, keeping a single row per CDR3 protein. Of around 940,000 distinct CDR3 sequences in the sample, about 53% were seen once. Sequences were obtained from blood. The receptors here all came from a woman aged 55 to 70 in good health.

CDR3 DNA sequence: TGTGCCAGCAGCCAAGATGTCGGAGTAGGTACCGGGGAGCTGTTTTTT. Protein product: CASSQDVGVGTGELFF. The chain joins TRBV4-2 to TRBJ2-2; no definite D call. The CDR3 sequence is 16 residues long. Germline CDR1 reads LGHNA; CDR2 reads YNFKEQ. V dropped 0 bases and J dropped 5 bases, with 13 bases sitting between them.

The chain has TRBV7-2 and TRBJ2-1; either TRBD1 or TRBD2 may supply D (5 bases each). Looked up from germline, CDR1 is SGHTA and CDR2 is FQGNSA. Trimming left V 4 bases short and J 10 bases short, with 11 bases between. The CDR3 loop spans 12 amino acids. CDR3: CASSSSGTEQFF. The CDR3 DNA is TGTGCCAGCAGCTCGTCCGGGACCGAGCAGTTCTTC.

This clonotype was observed a few times. The gene calls are TRBV20-1 and TRBJ2-7; D possibly corresponds to TRBD1 (7 bases). CDR1 and CDR2 from the germline V gene are DFQATT and SNEGSKA (reference sequence). The CDR3 is 12 amino acids. Trimming pared 3 bases from V and 9 bases from J, leaving 15 bases between. CDR3 coding DNA: TGCAGTGCTAGTAGAAACAGGGGAGGGCAGTACTTC. It codes for CSASRNRGGQYF.

Comments on this clonotype: At one of its ends the junction is not consistent with the germline gene, which may arise from a read error. The rearrangement joins TRBV4-3 to TRBJ2-5, with 7 bases identical to TRBD2. CDR3 size: 15 residues. Germline V gene lookup returns CDR1 LGHNA and CDR2 YSLEER. CDR3 DNA sequence: TGCGCCAGCAGCCAACTTCTAGCGGACCAAGGGACCCAGTACTTC. It encodes CASSQLLADQGTQYF.

The V and J genes are TRBV2 and TRBJ2-3; TRBD2 aligns across 8 bases. The CDR3 extends over 14 amino acids. V shed 8 bases, J shed 3 bases, and the junction held 7 bases outside the gene matches. Germline loops: CDR1 SNHLY, CDR2 FYNNEI. The CDR3 loop reads CASYEREWTDTQYF. CDR3 nucleotide sequence: TGTGCCAGCTACGAGCGGGAGTGGACAGATACGCAGTATTTT.

The V and J genes are TRBV28 and TRBJ2-7, with 7 positions matching TRBD1. Germline V gives CDR1 MDHEN, CDR2 SYDVKM. This CDR3 is 13 amino acids long. This chain's CDR3 is CASEGAPSYEQYF. CDR3 DNA: TGTGCTTCAGAGGGGGCGCCCAGCTACGAGCAGTACTTC.

The chain joins TRBV2 to TRBJ1-5; D is unresolved. The CDR3 length is 12 residues. Germline V gene lookup returns CDR1 SNHLY and CDR2 FYNNEI. V was pared by 6 bases and J by 5 bases, with 8 bases between. This CDR3 reads CASSRKHQPQHF. The CDR3 DNA is TGTGCCAGCAGCAGGAAACATCAGCCCCAGCATTTT.

This clonotype appeared a few times. V usage is TRBV9 and J usage is TRBJ2-3; 8 bases are a match to TRBD1. The CDR3 length is 14 residues. The ends lost 2 bases at V and 4 bases at J; junction bases unmatched: 3. Germline-derived CDR1 and CDR2 are SGDLS and YYNGEE. CDR3 region: CASSVTGGPDTQYF. CDR3 coding DNA: TGTGCCAGCAGCGTTACAGGGGGGCCAGATACGCAGTATTTT.

About this clonotype: Germline is not matched at one junction end, which may reflect a read error. The genes are TRBV12-3 or TRBV12-4 and TRBJ2-6; D unclear. This CDR3 comprises 15 residues. CDR3 bases: TGTGTCAGCAGTCAAACGGTCTCTGGGGCCAACGTCCTGACTTTC. Translating gives CVSSQTVSGANVLTF.

The gene calls are TRBV29-1 and TRBJ2-5; D unclear. From germline, CDR1 is SQVTM and CDR2 ANQGSEA. V lost 5 bases and J lost 5, with 15 bases in between. CDR3 length: 13 amino acids. For the CDR3, the DNA is TGCAGCGTTTCGATTACCGAAGGGGAGACCCAGTACTTC. The encoded protein is CSVSITEGETQYF.

This chain connects TRBV5-1 to TRBJ2-3; D is possibly TRBD2 (5 bases). The CDR3 contains 14 residues. Trimming cost V 7 bases and J 0 bases, with 12 bases left between them. CDR1 is SGHRS, CDR2 YFSETQ, per germline. This CDR3 reads CASVSGDSTDTQYF. As DNA, the CDR3 is TGCGCCAGCGTCTCCGGGGATAGCACAGATACGCAGTATTTT.

The gene calls are TRBV5-1 and TRBJ2-1; 9 bases align to TRBD1. This CDR3 is 15 amino acids long. Germline values: CDR1 SGHRS, CDR2 YFSETQ. Losses at the gene ends were 4 bases for V and 9 bases for J; bases not matched to a gene: 11. The CDR3 region has the DNA TGCGCCAGCAGCCGGGGATCCGGGACAGGGTTTGAGCAGTTCTTC. It translates to CASSRGSGTGFEQFF.

This chain connects TRBV4-1 to TRBJ2-1; 10 positions agree with TRBD2. Germline CDR1 reads MGHRA; CDR2 reads YSYEKL. V lost 1 base and J lost 7; bases outside the gene matches: 10. This CDR3 has 17 amino acids. CDR3 nucleotides: TGCGCCAGCAGCCAAGCGATCCGGCTAGCGGGAGAGAATGAGCAGTTCTTC. This encodes CASSQAIRLAGENEQFF.

The chain uses TRBV7-8 and TRBJ2-5, with 9 positions matching TRBD1. This CDR3 has 13 amino acids. Germline trimming cut 11 bases from V and 11 bases from J; bases unmatched to any gene: 15. The germline CDR1 and CDR2 sequences are SGHVS and FQNEAQ. Written as DNA, the CDR3 is TGTGCCGGAGCAGACAGGGGGGCATTAGAGCAGTACTTC. Protein product: CAGADRGALEQYF.

This clonotype was counted a few times. This chain joins TRBV6-6 and TRBJ2-7, with no clear D. Germline V CDR1 and CDR2: MNHNY, SVGAGI (reference sequence). The CDR3 is 14 amino acids. Trimming cost V 10 bases and J 2 bases, with 18 bases left between them. CDR3 region: CATPRTLGTYEQYF. CDR3 DNA: TGTGCCACCCCTCGGACCTTGGGGACCTACGAGCAGTACTTC.

V is TRBV19 and J is TRBJ2-7; TRBD1 agrees at 7 bases. The germline V gene has CDR1 LNHDA and CDR2 SQIVND (reference sequence). V dropped 3 bases and J dropped 0; count of bases not matched to a gene: 2. CDR3 length: 14 residues. In DNA, the CDR3 is TGTGCCAGTAGTATTGGACAGGCCTCCTACGAGCAGTACTTC. Its protein product is CASSIGQASYEQYF.

The V gene is TRBV3-1, the J gene TRBJ1-2; no firm D call. Trimming stripped 2 bases from V and 5 bases from J, with 12 bases between. Germline V CDR1 and CDR2: LGHDT, YNNKEL (reference sequence). The CDR3 loop spans 14 amino acids. Here the CDR3 reads CASSQPEKAYGYTF. In DNA form, the CDR3 reads TGTGCCAGCAGCCAACCCGAAAAAGCATATGGCTACACCTTC.

The CDR3 DNA reads TGCGCCAGCAGCCGGATCCAGGGTTCTTCCTACGAGCAGTACTTC. It translates to CASSRIQGSSYEQYF. This chain links TRBV4-1 with TRBJ2-7, with D maybe TRBD1 (5 bases). The CDR3 runs 15 residues. With 4 bases removed from V and 1 base from J, the gap between germline ends came to 14 bases. CDR1 MGHRA and CDR2 YSYEKL come from the germline V gene.

The rearrangement links TRBV24-1 to TRBJ1-1; D uncertain. In germline, CDR1 is KGHDR, CDR2 SFDVKD. Between the trimmed V and J ends, which lost 5 bases and 2 bases, there was a span of 5 bases. This CDR3 is built from 12 residues. The CDR3 spells CATSGSNTEAFF. The CDR3 coding sequence is TGTGCCACCAGTGGATCCAACACTGAAGCTTTCTTT.

There are a few counts of this clonotype. The chain has TRBV11-1 and TRBJ2-1, with D possibly matching TRBD1 (6 bases). Trimming shortened V by 6 bases and J by 0 bases, and 21 bases separated the two germline ends. The CDR3 is 18 residues long. Germline-derived CDR1 and CDR2 are SGHAT and FQDESV (reference sequence). CDR3 amino acids: CASRSTGYRAGSYNEQFF. For the CDR3, the DNA is TGTGCCAGCAGGTCGACAGGTTACCGCGCGGGCTCCTACAATGAGCAGTTCTTC.

Regarding this clonotype: The junction departs from germline at one end; a sequencing error may be responsible. The chain has TRBV12-3 or TRBV12-4 and TRBJ2-5; TRBD2 matches at 13 bases. CDR3 size: 15 residues. The CDR3 protein is CTSSSGLAGQETQYF. DNA of the CDR3: TGTACCAGCAGTTCGGGACTAGCGGGACAAGAGACCCAGTACTTC.

The chain has TRBV11-2 and TRBJ2-3; 8 nucleotides agree with TRBD2. CDR3 size: 17 residues. The V gene's germline CDR1 is SGHAT and CDR2 FQNNGV. V shed 5 bases and J 0 bases; nucleotides not matched to a gene: 10. The CDR3 DNA is TGTGCCAGCAGCCTGGGAGGCCCTAGCGGGAGCACAGATACGCAGTATTTT. Its protein product is CASSLGGPSGSTDTQYF. The whole variable domain, filled in from reference TRBV11-2 and TRBJ2-3, reads EAGVAQSPRYKIIEKRQSVAFWCNPISGHATLYWYQQILGQGPKLLIQFQNNGVVDDSQLPKDRFSAERLKGVDSTLKIQPAKLEDSAVYLCASSLGGPSGSTDTQYFGPGTRLTVL.

The chain uses TRBV30 and TRBJ2-7; no clear D. The CDR3 runs 15 residues. V lost 0 bases to trimming and J lost 0 bases, with 12 bases between them. Per the germline V gene, CDR1 is GTSNPN and CDR2 is SVGIG (reference sequence). CDR3 nucleotide sequence: TGTGCCTGGAGTGTATCTGGGCAGTCCTCCTACGAGCAGTACTTC. It yields the protein CAWSVSGQSSYEQYF.

The chain has TRBV3-1 and TRBJ2-1, with 8 nucleotides matching TRBD1. The CDR3 contains 15 residues. Losses at the gene ends were 4 bases for V and 9 bases for J; bases not matched to a gene: 11. CDR1 is LGHDT, CDR2 YNNKEL, per germline (reference sequence). The CDR3 DNA reads TGTGCCAGCAGCCGCCCCAGGACAGGGAGGCGTGAGCAGTTCTTC. Translating gives CASSRPRTGRREQFF.

The rearrangement joins TRBV29-1 to TRBJ2-7; 8 nucleotides match TRBD1. Looked up from germline, CDR1 is SQVTM and CDR2 is ANQGSEA. After removal of 7 bases from V and 7 bases from J, the junction contained 9 bases not matched to a gene. CDR3 length: 12 amino acids. The CDR3 bases are TGCAGCGGGCTCCCAGGGGGCGGTGAGCAGTACTTC. Translated: CSGLPGGGEQYF.